This T cell receptor (beta chain) comes out of a study of CD4+ T cells in melanoma. Overall study findings and caveats: In melanoma, neoantigen-specific CD4+ T cells reportedly differed in differentiation state. CD8+ T cell, macrophage and B cell function reportedly correlated with neoantigen-specific CD4+ T cells.

As regards this clone: Its antigen is currently unknown.

Assay: immunoSEQ multiplex PCR; the TCRdb copy retains only in-frame clones and omits some. The sample lists fewer than 20,000 clones, 81% occurring once. The V and J ends lost 1 base and 6 bases, in that order; junction bases with no gene match: 3. CDR3 length: 14 residues. CDR1 and CDR2 (germline): SEHNR, FQNEAQ (reference sequence). This clonotype was sampled from a human donor with melanoma. Sample: cells from a culture (not recorded whether cultured in vitro). V and J are TRBV7-9 and TRBJ2-4; TRBD1 aligns across 7 bases. The CDR3 region is CASSLGGQRNIQYF. CDR3 coding DNA: TGTGCCAGCAGCTTAGGGGGACAGAGAAACATTCAGTACTTC.